This is a list of T cell receptor beta chains from one sample in a study of blood T cell repertoires in COVID-19. Sequencing used immunoSEQ multiplex PCR; TCRdb keeps in-frame clones, though not all of them. The profile shows about 180,000 clones, just over 85% of them singletons. The source material was peripheral blood. The receptors shown here come from a man in his forties or fifties with active or convalescent COVID-19. Each CDR3 is given with its conserved first and last residue. D genes are given only for firm matches. Not all rows give a size; the values are once, few, many and, for expanded clones, a class.

D gene	clone size	J gene	V gene	CDR3 protein	CDR3 DNA
TRBD2	.	TRBJ2-1	TRBV3-1/TRBV3-2	CASSRQHSGGGNEQFF	TGTGCCAGCAGCCGACAACATAGCGGGGGGGGGAATGAGCAGTTCTTC
.	.	TRBJ1-3	TRBV19	CANREFSGNTIYF	TGTGCCAATAGGGAGTTTTCCGGAAACACCATATATTTT
TRBD1	.	TRBJ2-7	TRBV19	CASRKLTGSSYEQYF	TGTGCCAGTAGAAAATTGACAGGGAGCTCCTACGAGCAGTACTTC
.	.	TRBJ2-5	TRBV28	CASTRTGRVETQYF	TGTGCCAGCACCCGGACAGGGAGGGTCGAGACCCAGTACTTC
.	.	TRBJ1-4	TRBV19	CASSTQGSATNEKLFF	TGTGCCAGTAGTACCCAGGGGTCGGCAACTAATGAAAAACTGTTTTTT
.	.	TRBJ1-4	TRBV19	CASTQGSEKLFF	TGTGCCAGTACCCAGGGTTCTGAAAAACTGTTTTTT
TRBD2	.	TRBJ2-3	TRBV5-1	CASSLGAGGQDTQYF	TGCGCCAGCAGCTTGGGAGCGGGGGGACAAGATACGCAGTATTTT
TRBD1	.	TRBJ2-5	TRBV5-1	CARGQGVLETQYF	TGCGCCAGGGGACAGGGGGTCCTAGAGACCCAGTACTTC
TRBD1	.	TRBJ1-2	TRBV28	CASRPQGPYGYTF	TGTGCCAGCAGACCACAGGGGCCCTATGGCTACACCTTC
TRBD1	.	TRBJ1-2	TRBV18	CASSPRRGRDGYTF	TGTGCCAGCTCACCACGCAGGGGGCGGGATGGCTACACCTTC
.	.	TRBJ2-1	TRBV30	CAWAQYNEQFF	TGTGCCTGGGCACAGTACAATGAGCAGTTCTTC
.	.	TRBJ1-3	TRBV12-3/TRBV12-4	CASREVYTIYF	TGTGCCAGCAGGGAGGTGTACACCATATATTTT
.	.	TRBJ1-2	TRBV7-2	CASSPDSQRRYYGYTF	TGTGCCAGCAGCCCCGACTCCCAGCGTAGGTACTATGGCTACACCTTC
TRBD2	.	TRBJ2-1	TRBV28	CASSARLFGGASYNEQFF	TGTGCCAGCAGTGCACGATTATTCGGGGGGGCCTCCTACAATGAGCAGTTCTTC
.	.	TRBJ1-2	TRBV15	CATSGERGNYGYTF	TGTGCCACCAGTGGAGAGAGAGGGAACTATGGCTACACCTTC
.	.	TRBJ2-2	TRBV20-1	CSASRRSGAGELFF	TGCAGTGCTAGTAGGAGGTCAGGGGCCGGGGAGCTGTTTTTT
TRBD1	few	TRBJ1-4	TRBV7-2	CASSLSPPGQVNEKLFF	TGTGCCAGCAGCTTAAGCCCACCGGGACAGGTTAATGAAAAACTGTTTTTT
.	.	TRBJ1-5	TRBV2	CASSIQGPGSNQPQHF	TGTGCCAGCAGCATACAGGGCCCGGGGAGCAATCAGCCCCAGCATTTT
TRBD1	.	TRBJ1-1	TRBV11-3	CASSPPGQGAGEAFF	TGTGCCAGCAGCCCCCCCGGACAGGGGGCTGGAGAAGCTTTCTTT
.	.	TRBJ2-1	TRBV11-2	CASSSSLFGIGEQFF	TGTGCCAGCAGCTCCTCTTTATTCGGTATTGGTGAGCAGTTCTTC
.	.	TRBJ2-7	TRBV7-2	CASSLSPGNPDEQYF	TGTGCCAGCAGCTTATCCCCGGGGAACCCAGACGAGCAGTACTTC
.	.	TRBJ1-6	TRBV30	CAWNPTGYNSPLHF	TGTGCCTGGAACCCGACAGGTTATAATTCACCCCTCCACTTT
.	few	TRBJ2-2	TRBV7-3	CASSSYTGELFF	TGTGCCAGCAGCTCCTACACCGGGGAGCTGTTTTTT
.	.	TRBJ1-4	TRBV27	CASKSRPVGGEKLFF	TGTGCCAGCAAGTCCCGCCCCGTGGGGGGAGAAAAACTGTTTTTT
.	.	TRBJ2-7	TRBV28	CASKTAYEQYF	TGTGCCAGCAAAACTGCCTACGAGCAGTACTTC
.	once	TRBJ1-6	TRBV28	CASTVIQGGSPLHF	TGTGCCAGCACCGTAATACAGGGTGGATCACCCCTCCACTTT
.	.	TRBJ2-4	TRBV28	CASSFQGRVAKNIQYF	TGTGCCAGCAGTTTCCAGGGCAGGGTTGCCAAAAACATTCAGTACTTC
.	.	TRBJ2-7	TRBV12-3/TRBV12-4	CASSQIYEQYF	TGTGCCAGCAGTCAGATCTACGAGCAGTACTTC